This is a list of T cell receptor beta chains from one sample in a study of blood T cell repertoires in COVID-19. Measured with immunoSEQ multiplex PCR; TCRdb has only the in-frame clones, and not every one. The sample yields about 260,000 clones, about 87% seen once. Source material: peripheral blood. These TCRs come from a woman in her fifties or sixties with COVID-19, enrolled during active disease. Both conserved end residues are part of each CDR3. D genes are given only for firm matches. Size is stated for part of the rows, as once, few or many counts, or as a class when the clone is expanded.

.	TRBD1	TRBJ1-1	TRBV7-9	TGTGCCAGCAGCTTGCCGACAGGGGGCACTGAAGCTTTCTTT	CASSLPTGGTEAFF
.	TRBD2	TRBJ2-7	TRBV6-6	TGTGCCAGCAGTTACGGCGGGGGTTACTCCTACGAGCAGTACTTC	CASSYGGGYSYEQYF
.	TRBD2	TRBJ2-7	TRBV19	TGTGCCAGTAGTACCCCGGGACTAGCGTCTGCGGGGGAGCAGTACTTC	CASSTPGLASAGEQYF
.	.	TRBJ1-2	TRBV27	TGTGCCAGCAGTCCGAACCCTGGATCGCGCGGCGATGGCTACACCTTC	CASSPNPGSRGDGYTF
.	.	TRBJ2-1	TRBV5-1	TGCGCCAGCAGCTCCGGCCCCCGTCGAGGGCAGTTCTTC	CASSSGPRRGQFF
.	TRBD2	TRBJ2-1	TRBV6-5	TGTGCCAGCAGTCCCCTAGCGGGAGAGTACAATGAGCAGTTCTTC	CASSPLAGEYNEQFF
.	.	TRBJ1-1	TRBV9	TGTGCCAGCAGCGCCGAGTTGAGGAACACTGAAGCTTTCTTT	CASSAELRNTEAFF
once	TRBD1	TRBJ2-7	TRBV4-2	TGTGCCAGCAGCCTTGGGACAGGGTCCTACGAGCAGTACTTC	CASSLGTGSYEQYF
.	TRBD1	TRBJ2-5	TRBV7-6	TGTGCCAGCAGCTTGGGACAGGGGGATGGGACCCAGTACTTC	CASSLGQGDGTQYF
.	.	TRBJ2-7	TRBV19	TGTGCCAGTAGTAGGGGGCCAGAGTACGAGCAGTACTTC	CASSRGPEYEQYF
.	TRBD1	TRBJ2-5	TRBV19	TGTGCCAGTAGTATCCAGGGGGCAGAGACCCAGTACTTC	CASSIQGAETQYF
.	.	TRBJ1-2	TRBV3-1/TRBV3-2	TGTGCCAGCAGCCAACTCGCGACAGGTAGCTATGGCTACACCTTC	CASSQLATGSYGYTF
.	TRBD2	TRBJ2-7	TRBV10-3	TGTGCCATCAGTGAGTCTATTGGACTAGCGGGAGTAAGCGAGCAGTACTTC	CAISESIGLAGVSEQYF
.	.	TRBJ1-3	TRBV7-8	TGTGCCAGCAGCTCCCAACGGCTAGGAGGAAACACCATATATTTT	CASSSQRLGGNTIYF
.	.	TRBJ1-2	TRBV4-3	TGCGCCAGCAGCCAGAAGGGGGGGAGTGGCTACACCTTC	CASSQKGGSGYTF
.	.	TRBJ1-3	TRBV3-1/TRBV3-2	TGTGCCAGCAGCCGAGCTTCGGGAGCCGGAAACACCATATATTTT	CASSRASGAGNTIYF
once	.	TRBJ1-3	TRBV29-1	TGCAGCGCCCGCGGGCTTCATGGAAACACCATATATTTT	CSARGLHGNTIYF
.	TRBD2	TRBJ2-1	TRBV7-9	TGTGCCAGCAGCTTCGGACTAGCGGGAGAGGATGAGCAGTTCTTC	CASSFGLAGEDEQFF
.	.	TRBJ1-2	TRBV6-1	TGTGCCAGCAGTGAAGCTAGCTTCAACTATGGCTACACCTTC	CASSEASFNYGYTF
.	.	TRBJ1-5	TRBV3-1/TRBV3-2	TGTGCCAGCAGCCAAGACCCAGGGTCGGGTCAGCCCCAGCATTTT	CASSQDPGSGQPQHF
few	.	TRBJ2-2	TRBV27	TGTGCCAGCAGTTTTCTCGGGGGTTCCGGGGAGCTGTTTTTT	CASSFLGGSGELFF
.	.	TRBJ1-5	TRBV15	TGTGCCACCAGCAGAACCGGACAGCACAATCAGCCCCAGCATTTT	CATSRTGQHNQPQHF
.	.	TRBJ2-2	TRBV10-1	TGCGCCAGCAGTGAACAGGCAGCGAACACCGGGGAGCTGTTTTTT	CASSEQAANTGELFF
.	TRBD1	TRBJ1-5	TRBV28	TGTGCCAGCACCAAAGGACAGGGGCATCAGCCCCAGCATTTT	CASTKGQGHQPQHF
.	TRBD1	TRBJ2-7	TRBV9	TGTGCCAGCACCCGGGACAGTCAGGTTACCGAGCAGTACTTC	CASTRDSQVTEQYF
.	.	TRBJ1-2	TRBV14	TGTGCCAGCAGCCAAGCCAGGTCCTATGGCTACACCTTC	CASSQARSYGYTF
once	.	TRBJ1-3	TRBV5-1	TGCGCCAGCAGCTTGGGAGGTAGCTCTGGAAACACCATATATTTT	CASSLGGSSGNTIYF
.	TRBD1	TRBJ2-1	TRBV5-1	TGCGCCAGCAGCCCAGGGACAGTCCTCAATGAGCAGTTCTTC	CASSPGTVLNEQFF
.	.	TRBJ2-1	TRBV19	TGTGCCAGTAGCCGAAATAGGCGGGGAAACAATGAGCAGTTCTTC	CASSRNRRGNNEQFF
.	.	TRBJ1-3	TRBV27	TGTGCCAGCAGTTTGAGGAGGTCTGGAAACACCATATATTTT	CASSLRRSGNTIYF
few	TRBD2	TRBJ2-1	TRBV24-1	TGTGCCACCAGTGATCGTACAGGACTAGCGGCATTTGCTGAGCAGTTCTTC	CATSDRTGLAAFAEQFF
.	.	TRBJ1-2	TRBV6-5	TGTGCCAGCAGTAACTACAGGGTCAGGGGAAACTATGGCTACACCTTC	CASSNYRVRGNYGYTF
.	TRBD1	TRBJ1-6	TRBV6-5	TGTGCCAGCAGTTTGAGGGGGCTGGGATCACCCCTCCACTTT	CASSLRGLGSPLHF
.	TRBD1	TRBJ1-3	TRBV2	TGTGCCAGCCTCAGGGGGCAGTTTCGGACTGGAAACACCATATATTTT	CASLRGQFRTGNTIYF
few	.	TRBJ2-1	TRBV4-3	TGCGCCAGCAGCCAAGATGTCCCTAGGGGAGGTGCCTACAATGAGCAGTTCTTC	CASSQDVPRGGAYNEQFF
.	TRBD1	TRBJ1-4	TRBV18	TGTGCCAGCTCACCACGGGGACAGGGGGACGAAAAACTGTTTTTT	CASSPRGQGDEKLFF
.	TRBD2	TRBJ2-5	TRBV19	TGTGCCAGTAGTATAGTAGGGCTAGCGGGAGGTGAGACCCAGTACTTC	CASSIVGLAGGETQYF
.	TRBD2	TRBJ2-1	TRBV10-3	TGTGCCATCGGACTAGCGGGAGATGAGCAGTTCTTC	CAIGLAGDEQFF
.	.	TRBJ2-7	TRBV7-2	TGTGCCAGCAGTCCTCAGGACAACCTACCCTACGAGCAGTACTTC	CASSPQDNLPYEQYF
.	.	TRBJ2-7	TRBV5-1	TGCGCCAGCAGCAGAGGCGGGCAACGCTACGAGCAGTACTTC	CASSRGGQRYEQYF
.	.	TRBJ1-1	TRBV3-1/TRBV3-2	TGTGCCAGCAGCTATCGAGGCGCCCCTGAAGCTTTCTTT	CASSYRGAPEAFF